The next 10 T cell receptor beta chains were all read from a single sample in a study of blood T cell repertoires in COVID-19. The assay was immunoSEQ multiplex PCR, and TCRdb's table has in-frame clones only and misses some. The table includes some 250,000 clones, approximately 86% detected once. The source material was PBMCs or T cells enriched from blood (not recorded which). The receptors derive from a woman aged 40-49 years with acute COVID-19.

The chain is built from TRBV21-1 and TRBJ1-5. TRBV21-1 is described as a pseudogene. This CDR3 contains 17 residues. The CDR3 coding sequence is TGTGCCAGCAGCAAAGTTTACGGGGGGCATGGCAATCAGCCCCAGCATTTT. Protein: CASSKVYGGHGNQPQHF.

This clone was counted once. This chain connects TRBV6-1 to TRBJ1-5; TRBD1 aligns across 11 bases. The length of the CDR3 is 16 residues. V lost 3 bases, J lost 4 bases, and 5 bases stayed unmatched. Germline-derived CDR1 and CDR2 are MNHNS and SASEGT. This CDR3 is CASSELGTGGNQPQHF. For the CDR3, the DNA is TGTGCCAGCAGTGAGTTGGGGACAGGGGGGAATCAGCCCCAGCATTTT.

The CDR3 nucleotides read TGTGCCAGCAGCCCGTCGGACAGGGAAGAGGAACTGTTTTTT. Residues: CASSPSDREEELFF. V is TRBV7-9 and J is TRBJ1-4; the match to TRBD1 covers 8 bases. This CDR3 comprises 14 residues. Germline V lookup: CDR1 SEHNR, CDR2 FQNEAQ (reference sequence). J gave up 12 bases and V 5 bases, and 11 bases lay outside the gene matches.

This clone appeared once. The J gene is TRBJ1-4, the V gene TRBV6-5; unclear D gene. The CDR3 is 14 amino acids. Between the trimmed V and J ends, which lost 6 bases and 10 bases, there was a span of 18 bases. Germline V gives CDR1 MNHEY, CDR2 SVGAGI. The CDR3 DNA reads TGTGCCAGCAGGCTCGAGCAGTTAGGAGGAAAACTGTTTTTT. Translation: CASRLEQLGGKLFF.

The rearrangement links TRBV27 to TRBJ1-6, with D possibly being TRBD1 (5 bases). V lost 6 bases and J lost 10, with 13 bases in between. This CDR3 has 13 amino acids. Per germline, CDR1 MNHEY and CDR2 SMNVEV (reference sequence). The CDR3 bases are TGTGCCAGCAGGCAGGGAGGGCGCTCACCCCTCCACTTT. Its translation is CASRQGGRSPLHF.

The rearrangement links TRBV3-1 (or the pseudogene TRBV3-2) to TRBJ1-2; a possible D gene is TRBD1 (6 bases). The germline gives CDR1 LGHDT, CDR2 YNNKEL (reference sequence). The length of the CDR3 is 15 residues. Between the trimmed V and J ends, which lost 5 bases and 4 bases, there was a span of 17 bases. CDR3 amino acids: CASSFSGPGAYGYTF. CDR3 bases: TGTGCCAGCAGCTTCTCAGGCCCAGGGGCCTATGGCTACACCTTC.

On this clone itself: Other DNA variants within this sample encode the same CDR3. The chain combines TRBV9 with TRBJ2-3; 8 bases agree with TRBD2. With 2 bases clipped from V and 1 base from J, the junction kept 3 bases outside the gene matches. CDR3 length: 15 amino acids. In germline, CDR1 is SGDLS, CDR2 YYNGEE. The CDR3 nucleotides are TGTGCCAGCAGCGTCGGACTAGCCGGCACAGATACGCAGTATTTT. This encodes CASSVGLAGTDTQYF.

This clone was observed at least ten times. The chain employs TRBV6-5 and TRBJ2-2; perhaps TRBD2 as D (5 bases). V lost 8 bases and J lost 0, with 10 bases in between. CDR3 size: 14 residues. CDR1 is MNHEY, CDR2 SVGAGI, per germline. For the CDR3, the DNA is TGTGCCAGCGGACGGGGTACGAACACCGGGGAGCTGTTTTTT. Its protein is CASGRGTNTGELFF.

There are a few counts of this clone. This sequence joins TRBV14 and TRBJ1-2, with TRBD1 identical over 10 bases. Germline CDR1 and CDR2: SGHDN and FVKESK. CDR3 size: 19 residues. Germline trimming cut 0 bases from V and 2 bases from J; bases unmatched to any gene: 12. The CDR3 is CASSQDLGAPGQGNYGYTF. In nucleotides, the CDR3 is TGTGCCAGCAGCCAAGATCTTGGCGCCCCGGGACAGGGGAACTATGGCTACACCTTC.

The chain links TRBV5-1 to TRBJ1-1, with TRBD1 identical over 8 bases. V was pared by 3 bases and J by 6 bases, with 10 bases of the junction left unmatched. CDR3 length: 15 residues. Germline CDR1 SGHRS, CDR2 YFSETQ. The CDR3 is CASSSGTGPGAEAFF. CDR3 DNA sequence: TGCGCCAGCAGCTCGGGGACAGGCCCTGGGGCTGAAGCTTTCTTT. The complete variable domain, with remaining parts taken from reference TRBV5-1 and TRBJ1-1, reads KAGVTQTPRYLIKTRGQQVTLSCSPISGHRSVSWYQQTPGQGLQFLFEYFSETQRNKGNFPGRFSGRQFSNSRSEMNVSTLELGDSALYLCASSSGTGPGAEAFFGQGTRLTVV.